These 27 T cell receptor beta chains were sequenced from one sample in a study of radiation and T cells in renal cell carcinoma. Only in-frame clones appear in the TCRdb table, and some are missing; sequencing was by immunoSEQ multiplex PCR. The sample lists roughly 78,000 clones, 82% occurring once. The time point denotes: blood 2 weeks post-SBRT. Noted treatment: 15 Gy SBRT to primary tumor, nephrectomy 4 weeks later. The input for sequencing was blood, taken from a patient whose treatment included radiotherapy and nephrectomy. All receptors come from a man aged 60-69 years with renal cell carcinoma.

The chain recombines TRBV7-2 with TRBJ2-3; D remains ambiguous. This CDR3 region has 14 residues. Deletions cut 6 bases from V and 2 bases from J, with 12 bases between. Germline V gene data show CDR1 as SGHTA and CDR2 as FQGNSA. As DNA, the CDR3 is TGTGCCAGCAGGCCTACACGGGCCACAGATACGCAGTATTTT. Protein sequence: CASRPTRATDTQYF.

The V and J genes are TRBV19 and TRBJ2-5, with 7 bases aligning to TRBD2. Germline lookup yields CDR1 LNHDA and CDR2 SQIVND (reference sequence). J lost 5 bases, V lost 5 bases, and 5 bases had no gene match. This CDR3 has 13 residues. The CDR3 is CASSRGGEETQYF. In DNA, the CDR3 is TGTGCCAGTAGTCGGGGAGGGGAGGAGACCCAGTACTTC.

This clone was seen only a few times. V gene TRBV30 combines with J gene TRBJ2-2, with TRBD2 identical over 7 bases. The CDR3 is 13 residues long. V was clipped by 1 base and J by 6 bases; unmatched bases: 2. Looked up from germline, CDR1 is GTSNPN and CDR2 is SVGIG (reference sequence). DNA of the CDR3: TGTGCCTGGAGTGGGGAGGGGCCCGGGGAGCTGTTTTTT. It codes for CAWSGEGPGELFF.

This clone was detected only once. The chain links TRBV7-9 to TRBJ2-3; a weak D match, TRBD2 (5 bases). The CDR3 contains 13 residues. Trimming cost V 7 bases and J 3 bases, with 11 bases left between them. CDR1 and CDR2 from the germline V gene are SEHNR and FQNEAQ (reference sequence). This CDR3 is CASTLAGTDTQYF. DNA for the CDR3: TGTGCCAGCACCCTTGCGGGTACAGATACGCAGTATTTT.

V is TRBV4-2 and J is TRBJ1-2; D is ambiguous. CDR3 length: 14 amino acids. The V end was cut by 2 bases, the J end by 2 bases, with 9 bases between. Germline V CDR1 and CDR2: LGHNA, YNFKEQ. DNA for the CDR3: TGTGCCAGCAGCCAAAGTGGGTTGAACTATGGCTACACCTTC. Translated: CASSQSGLNYGYTF.

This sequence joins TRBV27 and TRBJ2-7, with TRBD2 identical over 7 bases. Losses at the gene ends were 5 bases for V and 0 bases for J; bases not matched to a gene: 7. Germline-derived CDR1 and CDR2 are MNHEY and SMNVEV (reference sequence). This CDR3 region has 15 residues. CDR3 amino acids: CASSPRLAASYEQYF. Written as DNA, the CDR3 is TGTGCCAGCAGTCCCCGGCTAGCGGCCTCCTACGAGCAGTACTTC.

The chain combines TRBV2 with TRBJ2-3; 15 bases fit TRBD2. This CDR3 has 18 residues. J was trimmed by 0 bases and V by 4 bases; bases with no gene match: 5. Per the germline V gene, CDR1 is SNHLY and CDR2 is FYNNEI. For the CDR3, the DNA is TGTGCCAGCAGTGTGCGGACTAGCGGGAGGGAGAGCACAGATACGCAGTATTTT. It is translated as CASSVRTSGRESTDTQYF.

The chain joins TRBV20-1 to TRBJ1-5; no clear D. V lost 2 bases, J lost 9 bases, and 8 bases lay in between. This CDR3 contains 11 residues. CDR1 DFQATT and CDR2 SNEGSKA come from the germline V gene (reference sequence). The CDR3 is CSARSGLPQHF. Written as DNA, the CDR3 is TGCAGTGCTAGATCGGGTCTGCCCCAGCATTTT.

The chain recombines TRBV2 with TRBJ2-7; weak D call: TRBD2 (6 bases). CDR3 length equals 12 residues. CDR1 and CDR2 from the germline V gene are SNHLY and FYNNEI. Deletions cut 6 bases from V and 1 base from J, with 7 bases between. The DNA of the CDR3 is TGTGCCAGCAGCCGGGAGTCCTACGAGCAGTACTTC. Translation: CASSRESYEQYF.

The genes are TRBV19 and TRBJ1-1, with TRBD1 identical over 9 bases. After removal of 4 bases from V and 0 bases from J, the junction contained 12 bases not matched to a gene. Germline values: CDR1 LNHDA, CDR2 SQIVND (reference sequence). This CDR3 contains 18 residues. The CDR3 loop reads CASSTPPGTGLMNTEAFF. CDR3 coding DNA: TGTGCCAGTAGTACTCCCCCCGGGACAGGGCTCATGAACACTGAAGCTTTCTTT.

Here the CDR3 DNA reads TGTGCCAGCAGCGTAGTACAGGGGAGCACTGAAGCTTTCTTT. Protein sequence: CASSVVQGSTEAFF. The V and J genes are TRBV9 and TRBJ1-1, with TRBD1 matching 7 bases. The CDR3 spans 14 residues. The germline V gene has CDR1 SGDLS and CDR2 YYNGEE. With 0 bases clipped from V and 4 bases from J, the junction kept 3 bases outside the gene matches.

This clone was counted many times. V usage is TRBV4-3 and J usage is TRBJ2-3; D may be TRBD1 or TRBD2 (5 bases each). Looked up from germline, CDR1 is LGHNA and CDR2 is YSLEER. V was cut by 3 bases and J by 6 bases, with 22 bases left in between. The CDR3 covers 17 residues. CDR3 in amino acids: CASSQYPGTLVKDTQYF. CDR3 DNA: TGCGCCAGCAGCCAGTATCCCGGGACCCTGGTTAAGGATACGCAGTATTTT.

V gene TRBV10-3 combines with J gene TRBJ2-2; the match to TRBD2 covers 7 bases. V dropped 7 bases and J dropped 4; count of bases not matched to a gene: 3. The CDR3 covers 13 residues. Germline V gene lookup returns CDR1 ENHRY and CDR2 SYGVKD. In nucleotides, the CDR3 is TGTGCCATCACTGCGGGAGCCACCGGGGAGCTGTTTTTT. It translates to CAITAGATGELFF.

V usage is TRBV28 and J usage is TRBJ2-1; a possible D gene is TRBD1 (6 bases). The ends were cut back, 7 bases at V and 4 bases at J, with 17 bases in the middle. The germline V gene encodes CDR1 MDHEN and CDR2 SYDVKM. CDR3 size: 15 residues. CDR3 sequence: CASKRPGAQYNEQFF. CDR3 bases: TGTGCCAGCAAAAGACCAGGGGCTCAATACAATGAGCAGTTCTTC.

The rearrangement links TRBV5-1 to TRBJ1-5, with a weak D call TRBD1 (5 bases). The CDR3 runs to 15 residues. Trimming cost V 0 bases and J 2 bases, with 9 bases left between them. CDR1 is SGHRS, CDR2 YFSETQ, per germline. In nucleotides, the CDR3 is TGCGCCAGCAGCTTGGGGGGCTCGGGCAATCAGCCCCAGCATTTT. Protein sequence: CASSLGGSGNQPQHF.

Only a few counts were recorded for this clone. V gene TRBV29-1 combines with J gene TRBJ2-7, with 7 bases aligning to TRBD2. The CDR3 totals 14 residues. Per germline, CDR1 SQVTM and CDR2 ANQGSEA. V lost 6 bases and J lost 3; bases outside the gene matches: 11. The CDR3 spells CSVGPSPSGYEQYF. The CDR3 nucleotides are TGCAGCGTGGGCCCCTCACCTAGCGGCTACGAGCAGTACTTC.

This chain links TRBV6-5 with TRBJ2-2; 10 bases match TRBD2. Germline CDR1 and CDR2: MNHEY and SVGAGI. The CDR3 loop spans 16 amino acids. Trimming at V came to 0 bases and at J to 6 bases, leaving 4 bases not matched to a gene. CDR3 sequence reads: CASSYSTSGSPGELFF. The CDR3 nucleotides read TGTGCCAGCAGTTACTCGACTAGCGGGTCTCCCGGGGAGCTGTTTTTT.

The CDR3 here is CASRQNTGAYQPQHF. The CDR3 DNA reads as TGTGCCAGCAGACAAAATACAGGGGCGTATCAGCCCCAGCATTTT. The chain recombines TRBV2 with TRBJ1-5, with 7 bases matching TRBD1. Germline CDR1 SNHLY, CDR2 FYNNEI. This CDR3 has 15 amino acids. Trimming cost V 6 bases and J 5 bases; bases outside gene matches: 10.

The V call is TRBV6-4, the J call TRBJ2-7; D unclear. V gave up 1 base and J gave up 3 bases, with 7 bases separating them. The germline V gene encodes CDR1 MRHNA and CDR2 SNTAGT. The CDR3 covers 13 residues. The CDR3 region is CASSDWPDYEQYF. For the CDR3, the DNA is TGTGCCAGCAGTGACTGGCCCGACTACGAGCAGTACTTC.

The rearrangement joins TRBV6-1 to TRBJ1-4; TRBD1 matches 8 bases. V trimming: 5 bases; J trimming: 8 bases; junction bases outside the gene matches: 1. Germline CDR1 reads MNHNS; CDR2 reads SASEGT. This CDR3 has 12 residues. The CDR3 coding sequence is TGTGCCAGCAGTTCAGGGGGCGAAAAACTGTTTTTT. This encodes CASSSGGEKLFF.

CDR3 amino acids: CASSLVGPSGSAIQYF. The CDR3 DNA follows: TGTGCCAGCAGTTTAGTAGGTCCTAGCGGGAGTGCAATTCAGTACTTC. V and J are TRBV28 and TRBJ2-4, with 10 bases aligning to TRBD2. Germline-derived CDR1 and CDR2 are MDHEN and SYDVKM. There are 16 residues in the CDR3. Unmatched junction bases numbered 11, after V lost 2 bases and J lost 10 bases.

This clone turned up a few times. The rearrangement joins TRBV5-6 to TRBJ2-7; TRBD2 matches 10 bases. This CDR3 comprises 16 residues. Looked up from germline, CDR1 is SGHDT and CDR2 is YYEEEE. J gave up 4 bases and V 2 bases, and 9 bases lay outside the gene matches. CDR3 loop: CASSLLSGRALYEQYF. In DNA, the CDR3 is TGTGCCAGCAGCTTACTGAGCGGGAGGGCGCTTTACGAGCAGTACTTC.

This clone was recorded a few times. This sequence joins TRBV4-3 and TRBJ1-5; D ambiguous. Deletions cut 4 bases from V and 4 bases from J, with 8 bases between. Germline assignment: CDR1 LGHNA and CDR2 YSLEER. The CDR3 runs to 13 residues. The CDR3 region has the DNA TGCGCCAGCAGCCCGCAGGTTAATCAGCCCCAGCATTTT. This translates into CASSPQVNQPQHF.

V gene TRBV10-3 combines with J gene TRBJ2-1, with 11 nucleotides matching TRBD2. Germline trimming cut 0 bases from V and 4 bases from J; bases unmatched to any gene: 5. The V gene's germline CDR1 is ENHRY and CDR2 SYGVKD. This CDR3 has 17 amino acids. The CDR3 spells CAISESTSGTIYNEQFF. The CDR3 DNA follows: TGTGCCATCAGTGAGTCGACTAGCGGGACCATTTACAATGAGCAGTTCTTC.

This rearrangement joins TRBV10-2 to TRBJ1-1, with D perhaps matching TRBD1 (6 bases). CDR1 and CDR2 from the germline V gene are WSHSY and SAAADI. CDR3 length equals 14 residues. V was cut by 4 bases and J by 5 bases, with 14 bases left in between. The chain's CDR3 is CASSVMGGHTEAFF. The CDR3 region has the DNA TGCGCCAGCAGTGTTATGGGGGGGCATACTGAAGCTTTCTTT.

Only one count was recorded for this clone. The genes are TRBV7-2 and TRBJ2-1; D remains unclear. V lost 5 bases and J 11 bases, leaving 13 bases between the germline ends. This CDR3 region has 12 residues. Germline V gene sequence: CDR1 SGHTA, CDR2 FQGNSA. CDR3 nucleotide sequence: TGTGCCAGCAGCCCAGGCCAGTCGAAGCAGTTCTTC. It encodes CASSPGQSKQFF.

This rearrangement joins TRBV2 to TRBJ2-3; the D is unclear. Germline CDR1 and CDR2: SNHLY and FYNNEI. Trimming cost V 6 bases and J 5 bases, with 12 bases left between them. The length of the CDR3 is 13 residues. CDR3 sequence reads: CASSVSQLDTQYF. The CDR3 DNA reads TGTGCCAGCAGCGTCAGCCAGCTAGATACGCAGTATTTT. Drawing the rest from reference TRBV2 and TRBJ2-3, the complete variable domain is EPEVTQTPSHQVTQMGQEVILRCVPISNHLYFYWYRQILGQKVEFLVSFYNNEISEKSEIFDDQFSVERPDGSNFTLKIRSTKLEDSAMYFCASSVSQLDTQYFGPGTRLTVL.